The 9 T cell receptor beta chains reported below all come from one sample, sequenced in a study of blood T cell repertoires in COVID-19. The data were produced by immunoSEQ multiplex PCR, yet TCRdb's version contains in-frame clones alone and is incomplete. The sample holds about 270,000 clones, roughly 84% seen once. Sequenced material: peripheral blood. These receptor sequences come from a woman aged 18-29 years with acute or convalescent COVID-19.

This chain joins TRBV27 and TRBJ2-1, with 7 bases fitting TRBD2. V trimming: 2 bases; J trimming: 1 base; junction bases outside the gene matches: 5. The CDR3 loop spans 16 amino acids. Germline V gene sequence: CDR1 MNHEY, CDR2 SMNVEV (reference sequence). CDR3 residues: CASSLGGSESYNEQFF. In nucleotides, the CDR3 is TGTGCCAGCAGTTTAGGCGGGAGTGAGTCCTACAATGAGCAGTTCTTC.

The CDR3 DNA follows: TGTGCCAGCACCCTGGGACAGAGCAATGAAAAACTGTTTTTT. It is translated as CASTLGQSNEKLFF. J is TRBJ1-4 and V is TRBV2, with TRBD1 identical over 7 bases. The CDR3 extends over 14 amino acids. Germline CDR1 reads SNHLY; CDR2 reads FYNNEI. The V segment lost 7 bases and the J segment 5 bases; nucleotides outside the gene matches: 7.

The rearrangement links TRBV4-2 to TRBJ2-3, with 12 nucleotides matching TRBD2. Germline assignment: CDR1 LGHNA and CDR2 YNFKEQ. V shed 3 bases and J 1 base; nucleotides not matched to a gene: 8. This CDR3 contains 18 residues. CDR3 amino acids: CASSQPPGLAGRTDTQYF. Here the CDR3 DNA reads TGTGCCAGCAGCCAGCCACCGGGACTAGCGGGCCGCACAGATACGCAGTATTTT.

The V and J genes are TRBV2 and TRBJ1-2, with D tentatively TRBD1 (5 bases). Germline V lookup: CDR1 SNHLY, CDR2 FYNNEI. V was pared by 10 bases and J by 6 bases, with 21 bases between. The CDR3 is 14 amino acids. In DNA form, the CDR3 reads TGTGCCAACAACCCATCGACAGTGATTCATGGCTACACCTTC. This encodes CANNPSTVIHGYTF. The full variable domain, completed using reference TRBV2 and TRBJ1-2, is EPEVTQTPSHQVTQMGQEVILRCVPISNHLYFYWYRQILGQKVEFLVSFYNNEISEKSEIFDDQFSVERPDGSNFTLKIRSTKLEDSAMYFCANNPSTVIHGYTFGSGTRLTVV.

CDR3 in DNA: TGTGCCAGCAGTGAACCCCGGGACAGGGGAGAGACCCAGTACTTC. It encodes CASSEPRDRGETQYF. This chain uses TRBV25-1 with TRBJ2-5; 10 bases agree with TRBD1. V dropped 2 bases and J dropped 4; count of bases not matched to a gene: 4. CDR3 length equals 15 residues. Germline CDR1 MGHDK, CDR2 SYGVNS.

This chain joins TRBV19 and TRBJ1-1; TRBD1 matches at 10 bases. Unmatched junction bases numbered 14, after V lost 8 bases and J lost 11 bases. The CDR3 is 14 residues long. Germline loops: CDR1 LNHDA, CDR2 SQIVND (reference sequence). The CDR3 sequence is CASSRDRGRLRAFF. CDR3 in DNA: TGTGCCAGTTCCCGGGACAGGGGACGTTTGCGGGCTTTCTTT.

The chain's CDR3 is CASSTRDSIGEQYF. In DNA form, the CDR3 reads TGTGCCAGCAGCACAAGGGACTCAATTGGGGAGCAGTACTTC. The chain employs TRBV5-6 and TRBJ2-7, with D possibly matching TRBD2 (6 bases). Germline V gene data show CDR1 as SGHDT and CDR2 as YYEEEE. The germline V and J ends were trimmed by 4 bases and 7 bases, with 18 bases remaining between them. CDR3 length equals 14 residues.

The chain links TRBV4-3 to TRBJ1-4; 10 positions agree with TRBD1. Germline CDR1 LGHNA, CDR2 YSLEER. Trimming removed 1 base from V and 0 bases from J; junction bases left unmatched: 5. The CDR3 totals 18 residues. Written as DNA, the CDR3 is TGCGCCAGCAGCCAAGTGCGGACAGGGGGGGCAACTAATGAAAAACTGTTTTTT. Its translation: CASSQVRTGGATNEKLFF.

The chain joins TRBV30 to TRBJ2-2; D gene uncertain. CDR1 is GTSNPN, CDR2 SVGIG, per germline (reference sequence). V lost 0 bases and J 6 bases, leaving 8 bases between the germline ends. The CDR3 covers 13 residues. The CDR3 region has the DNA TGTGCCTGGAGTGTACTGGGCCCCGGGGAGCTGTTTTTT. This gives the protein CAWSVLGPGELFF.